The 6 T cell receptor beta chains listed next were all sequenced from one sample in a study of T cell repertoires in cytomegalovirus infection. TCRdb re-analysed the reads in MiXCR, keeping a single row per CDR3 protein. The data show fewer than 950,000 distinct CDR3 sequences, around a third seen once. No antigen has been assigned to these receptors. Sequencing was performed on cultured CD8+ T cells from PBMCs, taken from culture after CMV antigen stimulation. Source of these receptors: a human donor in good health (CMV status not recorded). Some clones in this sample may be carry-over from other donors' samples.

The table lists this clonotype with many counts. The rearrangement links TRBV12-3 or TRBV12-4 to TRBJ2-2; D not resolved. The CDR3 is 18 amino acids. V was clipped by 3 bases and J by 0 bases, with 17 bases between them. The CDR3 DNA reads TGTGCCAGCAGTTTTTATATCCCCCGGCGGCCGAACACCGGGGAGCTGTTTTTT. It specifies CASSFYIPRRPNTGELFF.

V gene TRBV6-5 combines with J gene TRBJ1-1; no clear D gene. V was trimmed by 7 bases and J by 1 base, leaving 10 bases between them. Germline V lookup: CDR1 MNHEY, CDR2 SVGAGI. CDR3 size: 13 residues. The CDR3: CASISPRNTEAFF. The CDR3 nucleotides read TGTGCCAGCATTTCCCCCAGGAACACTGAAGCTTTCTTT.

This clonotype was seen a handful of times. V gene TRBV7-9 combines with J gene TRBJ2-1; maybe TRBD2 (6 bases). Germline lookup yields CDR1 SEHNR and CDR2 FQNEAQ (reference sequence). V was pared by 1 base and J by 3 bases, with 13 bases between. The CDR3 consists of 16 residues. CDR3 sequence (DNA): TGTGCCAGCAGCTTAGAGGGACTTCCCCTCTACAATGAGCAGTTCTTC. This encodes CASSLEGLPLYNEQFF. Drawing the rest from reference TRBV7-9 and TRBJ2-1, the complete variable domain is DTGVSQNPRHKITKRGQNVTFRCDPISEHNRLYWYRQTLGQGPEFLTYFQNEAQLEKSRLLSDRFSAERPKGSFSTLEIQRTEQGDSAMYLCASSLEGLPLYNEQFFGPGTRLTVL.

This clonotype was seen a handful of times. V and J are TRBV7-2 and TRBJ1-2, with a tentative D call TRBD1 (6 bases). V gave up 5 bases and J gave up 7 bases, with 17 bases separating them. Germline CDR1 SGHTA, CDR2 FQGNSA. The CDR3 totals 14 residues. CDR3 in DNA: TGTGCCAGCAGCCCGTCCAGGGGAAGGTTTGGCTACACCTTC. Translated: CASSPSRGRFGYTF.

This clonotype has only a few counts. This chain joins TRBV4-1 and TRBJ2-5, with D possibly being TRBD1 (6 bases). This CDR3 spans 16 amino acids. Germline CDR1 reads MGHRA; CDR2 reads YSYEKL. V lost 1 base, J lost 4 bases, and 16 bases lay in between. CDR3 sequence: CASSQGWAGAAETQYF. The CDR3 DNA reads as TGCGCCAGCAGCCAAGGGTGGGCAGGGGCTGCAGAGACCCAGTACTTC.

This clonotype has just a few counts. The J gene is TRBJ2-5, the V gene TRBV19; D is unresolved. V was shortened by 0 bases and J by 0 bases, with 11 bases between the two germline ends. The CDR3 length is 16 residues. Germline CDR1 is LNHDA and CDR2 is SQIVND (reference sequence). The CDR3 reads CASSIDGESYQETQYF. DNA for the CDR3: TGTGCCAGTAGTATAGATGGTGAATCTTACCAAGAGACCCAGTACTTC.